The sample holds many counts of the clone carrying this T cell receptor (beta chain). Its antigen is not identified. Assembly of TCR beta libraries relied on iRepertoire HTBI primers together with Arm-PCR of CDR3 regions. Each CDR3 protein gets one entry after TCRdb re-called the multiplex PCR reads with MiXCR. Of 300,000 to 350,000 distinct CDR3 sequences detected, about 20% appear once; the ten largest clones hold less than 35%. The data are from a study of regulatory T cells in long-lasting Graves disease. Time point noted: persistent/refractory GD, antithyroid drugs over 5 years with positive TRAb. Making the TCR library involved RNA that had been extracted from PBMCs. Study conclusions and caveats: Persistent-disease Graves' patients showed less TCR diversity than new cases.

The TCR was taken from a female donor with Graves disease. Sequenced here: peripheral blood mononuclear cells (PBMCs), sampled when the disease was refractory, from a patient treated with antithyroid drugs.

The CDR3 coding sequence is TGTGCCAGCAGAAGACAGCCGCAGGGAAAACTGTTTTTT. Its protein product is CASRRQPQGKLFF. This chain uses TRBV6-1 with TRBJ1-4; TRBD1 is a possible D gene (5 bases). Germline lookup yields CDR1 MNHNS and CDR2 SASEGT. Trimming took off 6 bases at V and 10 bases at J, with 15 bases between the two ends. The CDR3 consists of 13 residues.